The clone carrying this T cell receptor (beta chain) was picked up a small number of times. The sample originates from a study of blood T cell repertoires in COVID-19. Study context: Collection of acute and convalescent COVID-19 samples took place in the United States, Italy and Spain. In each case, the material was cDNA or gDNA derived from T cells, B-cell-depleted T cells, or PBMCs.

The protocol was immunoSEQ multiplex PCR, while the TCRdb copy is restricted to in-frame clones and leaves out a portion. Of fewer than 300,000 clones listed, around 85% are singletons. Enrollment of patients from Seattle took place during active infection, with longitudinal follow-up. CDR1 is LGHNA and CDR2 is YSLEER in the germline V gene. The CDR3 sequence is 13 residues long. The chain recombines TRBV4-3 with TRBJ1-1; 7 positions agree with TRBD1. Sample: peripheral blood. This clonotype was sampled from a human donor with COVID-19, enrolled during active disease. The donor label of this sample is uncertain. The CDR3 coding sequence is TGCGCAGCTAGGGGGCAGCTGGACACTGAAGCTTTCTTT. It codes for CAARGQLDTEAFF.